Each of the 31 T cell receptor beta chains below was sequenced from the same sample in a study of blood T cell repertoires in COVID-19. Generated by immunoSEQ multiplex PCR, the TCRdb table keeps only in-frame clones and is missing some. The sample carries around 31,000 clones, approximately 90% recorded once. The sample taken for sequencing was peripheral blood. All receptors derive from a man aged 55-75 years with acute or convalescent COVID-19.

This clone was recorded once. The chain links TRBV19 to TRBJ1-1; the match to TRBD1 covers 8 bases. The junction had 11 bases not matched to a gene; V was cut back by 3 bases and J by 2 bases. CDR3 length: 17 amino acids. CDR1 is LNHDA, CDR2 SQIVND, per germline (reference sequence). CDR3 region: CASSMGTRQGANTEAFF. CDR3 sequence (DNA): TGTGCCAGTAGTATGGGGACGCGGCAGGGGGCAAACACTGAAGCTTTCTTT.

V and J are TRBV5-5 and TRBJ2-1; 7 bases are shared with TRBD1. CDR1 is SGHKS and CDR2 is YYEKEE in the germline V gene (reference sequence). This CDR3 is 15 amino acids long. Trimming at V came to 3 bases and at J to 3 bases, leaving 6 bases not matched to a gene. CDR3 loop: CASSWTGQRYNEQFF. DNA of the CDR3: TGTGCCAGCAGCTGGACGGGACAGCGCTACAATGAGCAGTTCTTC. Together with reference TRBV5-5 and TRBJ2-1, the CDR3 gives the full variable domain: DAGVTQSPTHLIKTRGQQVTLRCSPISGHKSVSWYQQVLGQGPQFIFQYYEKEERGRGNFPDRFSARQFPNYSSELNVNALLLGDSALYLCASSWTGQRYNEQFFGPGTRLTVL.

The V and J genes are TRBV7-2 and TRBJ2-7; no firm D call. V shed 3 bases and J shed 4 bases, with 10 bases lying between them. The CDR3 contains 13 residues. Germline CDR1 and CDR2: SGHTA and FQGNSA. CDR3 coding DNA: TGTGCCAGCAGCTTCGCAGGTGGTTACGAGCAGTACTTC. Translated: CASSFAGGYEQYF. The variable domain in full, completed from reference TRBV7-2 and TRBJ2-7, reads GAGVSQSPSNKVTEKGKDVELRCDPISGHTALYWYRQSLGQGLEFLIYFQGNSAPDKSGLPSDRFSAERTGGSVSTLTIQRTQQEDSAVYLCASSFAGGYEQYFGPGTRLTVT.

The genes are TRBV19 and TRBJ1-6, with TRBD1 matching over 8 bases. Germline V gene data show CDR1 as LNHDA and CDR2 as SQIVND (reference sequence). This CDR3 spans 12 amino acids. CDR3 DNA sequence: TGTGGCACCGGGACAGGAAATTCACCCCTCCACTTT. Its translation is CGTGTGNSPLHF. The full variable domain, rest sourced from reference TRBV19 and TRBJ1-6, is DGGITQSPKYLFRKEGQNVTLSCEQNLNHDAMYWYRQDPGQGLRLIYYSQIVNDFQKGDIAEGYSVSREKKESFPLTVTSAQKNPTAFYLCGTGTGNSPLHFGNGTRLTVT.

This chain connects TRBV6-5 to TRBJ2-5; D possibly corresponds to TRBD2 (7 bases). Trimming stripped 1 base from V and 1 base from J, with 13 bases between. CDR3 length: 16 residues. Germline V gene sequence: CDR1 MNHEY, CDR2 SVGAGI. CDR3: CASSYWGGRGQETQYF. The CDR3 nucleotides are TGTGCCAGCAGTTACTGGGGGGGGCGGGGCCAAGAGACCCAGTACTTC.

Here the CDR3 reads CASSRQGGLSNNEQFF. CDR3 DNA: TGTGCCAGTAGTAGGCAGGGCGGTTTGTCCAACAATGAGCAGTTCTTC. The chain links TRBV19 to TRBJ2-1; TRBD1 is a possible D gene (5 bases). V was shortened by 4 bases and J by 5 bases, with 18 bases between the two germline ends. CDR3 length: 16 residues. CDR1 and CDR2 from the germline V gene are LNHDA and SQIVND (reference sequence).

The rearrangement uses TRBV5-1 and TRBJ1-2; TRBD1 is a possible D gene (6 bases). The CDR3 loop spans 15 amino acids. Germline loops: CDR1 SGHRS, CDR2 YFSETQ. Deletions cut 4 bases from V and 2 bases from J, with 15 bases between. In DNA, the CDR3 is TGCGCCAGCAGCCTGGACGACAGGAAGAACTATGGCTACACCTTC. Protein: CASSLDDRKNYGYTF. Full variable domain (missing parts from reference TRBV5-1 and TRBJ1-2): KAGVTQTPRYLIKTRGQQVTLSCSPISGHRSVSWYQQTPGQGLQFLFEYFSETQRNKGNFPGRFSGRQFSNSRSEMNVSTLELGDSALYLCASSLDDRKNYGYTFGSGTRLTVV.

The rearrangement uses TRBV4-2 and TRBJ1-6, with D uncertain. The CDR3 contains 16 residues. Trimming took off 1 base at V and 7 bases at J, with 14 bases between the two ends. From germline, CDR1 is LGHNA and CDR2 YNFKEQ. CDR3 loop: CASSQGGPEGNSPLHF. CDR3 bases: TGTGCCAGCAGCCAAGGCGGGCCCGAGGGAAATTCACCCCTCCACTTT.

CDR3 DNA: TGTGCCATCAGTAACCCCGGGAGCTGGTCCTACGAGCAGTACTTC. The encoded protein is CAISNPGSWSYEQYF. The rearrangement uses TRBV10-3 and TRBJ2-7, with D possibly matching TRBD2 (6 bases). CDR1 ENHRY and CDR2 SYGVKD come from the germline V gene. V was pared by 5 bases and J by 1 base, with 15 bases between. The CDR3 has 15 residues.

The rearrangement uses TRBV12-5 and TRBJ2-1; TRBD2 matches 10 bases. Germline V gene data show CDR1 as LGHNT and CDR2 as FRNRAP. The trim removed 3 bases at V and 5 bases at J, leaving 13 bases unmatched. The length of the CDR3 is 18 residues. CDR3 nucleotides: TGTGCTAGTGGTTTCTCCACCGCTAGCGGGAGATACGACAATGAGCAGTTCTTC. Its translation is CASGFSTASGRYDNEQFF.

The chain joins TRBV5-6 to TRBJ2-5, with a possible D match to TRBD2 (6 bases). The ends were cut back, 0 bases at V and 5 bases at J, with 14 bases in the middle. The CDR3 consists of 15 residues. CDR1 and CDR2 (germline): SGHDT, YYEEEE. Here the CDR3 DNA reads TGTGCCAGCAGCTTGGCCCTGGACTACACCGAGACCCAGTACTTC. Translating gives CASSLALDYTETQYF.

This chain uses TRBV19 with TRBJ1-6; TRBD1 agrees at 7 bases. CDR3 length: 14 amino acids. With 6 bases clipped from V and 7 bases from J, the junction kept 6 bases outside the gene matches. From germline, CDR1 is LNHDA and CDR2 SQIVND (reference sequence). As DNA, the CDR3 is TGTGCCAGTAGAGAAGGGGGCGGGAATTCACCCCTCCACTTT. Its translation: CASREGGGNSPLHF. Filled out from reference TRBV19 and TRBJ1-6, the complete variable domain reads DGGITQSPKYLFRKEGQNVTLSCEQNLNHDAMYWYRQDPGQGLRLIYYSQIVNDFQKGDIAEGYSVSREKKESFPLTVTSAQKNPTAFYLCASREGGGNSPLHFGNGTRLTVT.

V and J are TRBV24-1 and TRBJ2-7; 7 bases agree with TRBD2. Germline V gene data show CDR1 as KGHDR and CDR2 as SFDVKD. Trimming cost V 12 bases and J 5 bases; bases outside gene matches: 9. The CDR3 runs to 12 residues. CDR3 coding DNA: TGTGCCTCGCACGCGGGAGCCCACGAGCAGTACTTC. It specifies CASHAGAHEQYF.

The chain combines TRBV5-4 with TRBJ2-1, with 13 bases lining up with TRBD2. J was trimmed by 6 bases and V by 5 bases; bases with no gene match: 5. The CDR3 has 15 residues. In germline, CDR1 is SGHNT, CDR2 YYREEE (reference sequence). CDR3 nucleotides: TGTGCCAGCAGGCAGGGACTAGCGGGGCTCAATGAGCAGTTCTTC. Translating it yields CASRQGLAGLNEQFF.

J is TRBJ1-5 and V is TRBV5-1, with 8 bases fitting TRBD1. This CDR3 has 14 residues. The germline CDR1 and CDR2 sequences are SGHRS and YFSETQ. V trimming: 2 bases; J trimming: 5 bases; junction bases outside the gene matches: 3. CDR3 protein: CASSFSGGDQPQHF. The CDR3 DNA follows: TGCGCCAGCAGCTTCTCAGGGGGCGATCAGCCCCAGCATTTT.

This clone was observed once. In DNA, the CDR3 is TGTGCCAGCAGTGAAAAGAGGGGGGGGTACACTGAAGCTTTCTTT. Translation: CASSEKRGGYTEAFF. The chain links TRBV6-1 to TRBJ1-1; D is perhaps TRBD1 (6 bases). CDR3 length equals 15 residues. Germline lookup yields CDR1 MNHNS and CDR2 SASEGT. The V gene lost 2 bases and the J gene lost 3 bases, with 13 bases spanning the gap.

In DNA, the CDR3 is TGTGCCAGCAGCTTGCGGGGAGCCACAGATACGCAGTATTTT. Translating it yields CASSLRGATDTQYF. This rearrangement joins TRBV13 to TRBJ2-3, with D perhaps TRBD2 (6 bases). The CDR3 has 14 residues. Trimming removed 3 bases at V and 2 bases at J, with 9 bases between. CDR1 and CDR2 from the germline V gene are PRHDT and FYEKMQ (reference sequence).

This chain connects TRBV6-5 to TRBJ1-2; TRBD1 aligns across 9 bases. The CDR3 is made up of 14 amino acids. Germline V gene sequence: CDR1 MNHEY, CDR2 SVGAGI. V dropped 6 bases and J dropped 5; count of bases not matched to a gene: 7. The DNA for the CDR3 is TGTGCCAGCAGACCTACCGGGACAGGGTATGGCTACACCTTC. The encoded protein is CASRPTGTGYGYTF.

This chain uses TRBV28 with TRBJ1-2; TRBD1 aligns across 8 bases. The CDR3 contains 15 residues. CDR1 is MDHEN, CDR2 SYDVKM, per germline. With 5 bases clipped from V and 0 bases from J, the junction kept 5 bases outside the gene matches. The CDR3 DNA follows: TGTGCCAGCAGTACTCGGACAGGGACTAACTATGGCTACACCTTC. This gives the protein CASSTRTGTNYGYTF.

The chain uses TRBV6-1 and TRBJ2-3, with D unresolved. The length of the CDR3 is 18 residues. The V end lost 3 bases, the J end lost 4 bases, and 23 bases lay between the germline ends. Germline V CDR1 and CDR2: MNHNS, SASEGT. The CDR3 sequence: CASSDLSAELGEPDTQYF. In nucleotides, the CDR3 is TGTGCCAGCAGTGACCTAAGCGCGGAGCTCGGAGAACCAGATACGCAGTATTTT.

The V gene is TRBV28, the J gene TRBJ1-2; weak D call: TRBD1 (5 bases). Germline V gene lookup returns CDR1 MDHEN and CDR2 SYDVKM. V was trimmed by 5 bases and J by 9 bases, leaving 13 bases between them. The CDR3 contains 12 residues. This chain's CDR3 is CASSPTGFSYTF. DNA of the CDR3: TGTGCCAGCAGTCCTACAGGCTTCAGCTACACCTTC.

The chain employs TRBV6-1 and TRBJ1-2; the match to TRBD1 covers 10 bases. V was pared by 0 bases and J by 4 bases, with 8 bases of the junction left unmatched. Germline CDR1 reads MNHNS; CDR2 reads SASEGT. This CDR3 is 17 amino acids long. CDR3 nucleotide sequence: TGTGCCAGCAGTGAAGCCCCTGGACAGGGGGGCATCTATGGCTACACCTTC. Protein sequence: CASSEAPGQGGIYGYTF.

This clone is medium-sized by share. The chain joins TRBV12-3 or TRBV12-4 to TRBJ1-1; a possible D gene is TRBD1 (5 bases). The CDR3 sequence is 12 residues long. V was clipped by 8 bases and J by 11 bases, with 18 bases between them. This CDR3 reads CASLHYQGGAFF. The CDR3 region has the DNA TGTGCCAGCCTCCACTACCAGGGAGGGGCTTTCTTT.

The chain joins TRBV7-2 to TRBJ1-5; D may be TRBD1 (6 bases). CDR3 size: 16 residues. The germline CDR1 and CDR2 sequences are SGHTA and FQGNSA. Trimming stripped 5 bases from V and 0 bases from J, with 14 bases between. This CDR3 reads CASSRTAPYSNQPQHF. The CDR3 region has the DNA TGTGCCAGCAGCCGGACAGCACCCTATAGCAATCAGCCCCAGCATTTT.

V is TRBV3-1 (or the pseudogene TRBV3-2) and J is TRBJ2-3; 8 bases are shared with TRBD1. The CDR3 is made up of 15 amino acids. After removal of 3 bases from V and 0 bases from J, the junction contained 2 bases not matched to a gene. The germline CDR1 and CDR2 sequences are LGHDT and YNNKEL (reference sequence). CDR3 nucleotides: TGTGCCAGCAGCCACTGGACAGGGAGCACAGATACGCAGTATTTT. It is translated as CASSHWTGSTDTQYF.

The chain combines TRBV4-1 with TRBJ2-5; TRBD2 matches at 11 bases. The length of the CDR3 is 18 residues. V shed 1 base and J 4 bases; nucleotides not matched to a gene: 11. The germline V gene has CDR1 MGHRA and CDR2 YSYEKL. The CDR3 DNA reads as TGCGCCAGCAGCCAAGGTGTTTTTAGCGGGGGGGCTCGAGAGACCCAGTACTTC. Protein: CASSQGVFSGGARETQYF.

CDR3 amino acids: CSVAADRGETQYF. CDR3 sequence (DNA): TGCAGCGTTGCAGCGGACAGGGGCGAGACCCAGTACTTC. The chain has TRBV29-1 and TRBJ2-5; 9 nucleotides align to TRBD1. Looked up from germline, CDR1 is SQVTM and CDR2 is ANQGSEA. The CDR3 is 13 residues long. Trimming removed 4 bases from V and 5 bases from J; junction bases left unmatched: 5. Based on the CDR3 plus reference TRBV29-1 and TRBJ2-5, the full variable domain is SAVISQKPSRDICQRGTSLTIQCQVDSQVTMMFWYRQQPGQSLTLIATANQGSEATYESGFVIDKFPISRPNLTFSTLTVSNMSPEDSSIYLCSVAADRGETQYFGPGTRLLVL.

This chain connects TRBV28 to TRBJ1-5, with TRBD1 matching 10 bases. CDR3 length: 15 amino acids. V lost 5 bases to trimming and J lost 6 bases; unmatched junction nucleotides: 7. Germline CDR1 is MDHEN and CDR2 is SYDVKM. This chain's CDR3 is CASSEWTGGIQPQHF. CDR3 bases: TGTGCCAGCAGTGAATGGACAGGGGGAATTCAGCCCCAGCATTTT. Full variable domain (rest looked up from reference TRBV28 and TRBJ1-5): DVKVTQSSRYLVKRTGEKVFLECVQDMDHENMFWYRQDPGLGLRLIYFSYDVKMKEKGDIPEGYSVSREKKERFSLILESASTNQTSMYLCASSEWTGGIQPQHFGDGTRLSIL.

The rearrangement links TRBV20-1 to TRBJ2-1; D is uncertain. Trimming left V 6 bases short and J 7 bases short, with 10 bases between. From germline, CDR1 is DFQATT and CDR2 SNEGSKA (reference sequence). The CDR3 is made up of 11 amino acids. This CDR3 is CSALNGNEQFF. The CDR3 region has the DNA TGCAGTGCCTTAAACGGTAATGAGCAGTTCTTC.

This chain links TRBV5-1 with TRBJ2-5, with TRBD1 as a possible D gene (5 bases). V gave up 3 bases and J gave up 2 bases, with 8 bases separating them. Germline CDR1 is SGHRS and CDR2 is YFSETQ. This CDR3 has 13 residues. CDR3 sequence reads: CASSSGLQETQYF. The CDR3 region has the DNA TGCGCCAGCAGCTCAGGGTTACAAGAGACCCAGTACTTC.

This clone showed up just a few times. The rearrangement joins TRBV3-1 (or the pseudogene TRBV3-2) to TRBJ1-1, with D maybe TRBD1 (5 bases). CDR3 size: 13 residues. V was pared by 4 bases and J by 8 bases, with 14 bases between. CDR1 and CDR2 (germline): LGHDT, YNNKEL (reference sequence). The CDR3 is CASSPWENREAFF. CDR3 in DNA: TGTGCCAGCAGCCCCTGGGAAAACAGGGAAGCTTTCTTT.